One T cell receptor (beta chain) is described in this entry. The antigen is not known. The PCR contained 60 Vbeta and 13 Jbeta primers. Using immunoSEQ multiplex PCR, the repertoire was profiled, and TCRdb retains in-frame clones only, with some absent. The repertoire holds about 190,000 clones, with approximately 86% as singletons. This entry is derived from a study of cytomegalovirus exposure and HLA in healthy donors. Study-wide findings and caveats: Among immune exposure information, only CMV serostatus was available.

The CDR3 is 15 amino acids. The V and J ends lost 1 base and 5 bases, in that order; junction bases with no gene match: 7. In germline, CDR1 is MNHEY, CDR2 SMNVEV (reference sequence). This rearrangement joins TRBV27 to TRBJ1-2, with 7 bases identical to TRBD1. Sequencing was carried out using PBMCs. The clonotype comes from a woman in her twenties or thirties in good health and CMV-seronegative. In nucleotides, the CDR3 is TGTGCCAGCAGTTTATTCAGGGACAGAGATTATGGCTACACCTTC. It codes for CASSLFRDRDYGYTF.